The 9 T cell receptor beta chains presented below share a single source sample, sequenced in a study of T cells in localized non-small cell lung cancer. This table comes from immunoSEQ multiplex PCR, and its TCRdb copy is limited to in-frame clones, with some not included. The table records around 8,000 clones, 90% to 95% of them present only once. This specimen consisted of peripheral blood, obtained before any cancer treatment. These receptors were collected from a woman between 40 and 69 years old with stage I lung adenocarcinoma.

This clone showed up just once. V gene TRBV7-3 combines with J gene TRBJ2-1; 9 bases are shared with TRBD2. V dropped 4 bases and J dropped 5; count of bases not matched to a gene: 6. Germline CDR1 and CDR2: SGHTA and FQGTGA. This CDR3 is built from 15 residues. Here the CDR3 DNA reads TGTGCCAGCAGCTCCAGCGGGGGGAACAACAATGAGCAGTTCTTC. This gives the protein CASSSSGGNNNEQFF.

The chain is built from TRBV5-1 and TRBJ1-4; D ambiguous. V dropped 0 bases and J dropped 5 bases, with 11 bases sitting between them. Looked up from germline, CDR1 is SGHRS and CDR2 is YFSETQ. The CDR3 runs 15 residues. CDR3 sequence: CASSLADPRNEKLFF. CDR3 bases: TGCGCCAGCAGCTTGGCGGACCCGAGGAATGAAAAACTGTTTTTT.

This CDR3 is CASTTPGWTYGYTF. The CDR3 coding sequence is TGTGCCAGCACCACCCCCGGTTGGACCTATGGCTACACCTTC. The V and J genes are TRBV6-6 and TRBJ1-2; D is undetermined. V shed 7 bases and J shed 4 bases, with 16 bases lying between them. From germline, CDR1 is MNHNY and CDR2 SVGAGI (reference sequence). There are 14 residues in the CDR3.

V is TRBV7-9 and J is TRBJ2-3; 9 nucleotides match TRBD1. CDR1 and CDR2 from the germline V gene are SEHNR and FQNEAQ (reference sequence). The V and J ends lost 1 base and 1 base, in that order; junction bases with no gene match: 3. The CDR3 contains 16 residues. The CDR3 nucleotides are TGTGCCAGCAGCTTAGGACAGGGGGTTGGCACAGATACGCAGTATTTT. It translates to CASSLGQGVGTDTQYF.

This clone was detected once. For the CDR3, the DNA is TGTGCCAGCAGCTACGGGGCCGGGACAGGACTCTATGGCTACACCTTC. Translated, it gives CASSYGAGTGLYGYTF. J is TRBJ1-2 and V is TRBV5-6; TRBD1 matches 8 bases. Germline-derived CDR1 and CDR2 are SGHDT and YYEEEE. With V trimmed by 3 bases and J by 4 bases, 11 bases remained unmatched. The CDR3 sequence is 16 residues long.

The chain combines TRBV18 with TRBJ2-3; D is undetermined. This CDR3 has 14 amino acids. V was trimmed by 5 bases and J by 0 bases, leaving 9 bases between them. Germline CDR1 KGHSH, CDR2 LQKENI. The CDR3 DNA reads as TGTGCCAGCTCATCTTTACGAAGCACAGATACGCAGTATTTT. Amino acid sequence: CASSSLRSTDTQYF.

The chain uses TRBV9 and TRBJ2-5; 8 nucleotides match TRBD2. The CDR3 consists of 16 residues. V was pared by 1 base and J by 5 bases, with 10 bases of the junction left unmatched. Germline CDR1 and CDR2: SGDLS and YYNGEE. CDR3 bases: TGTGCCAGCAGCGTACTAGCGGGCAACACCAGGGAGACCCAGTACTTC. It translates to CASSVLAGNTRETQYF. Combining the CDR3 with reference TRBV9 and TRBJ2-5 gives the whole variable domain DSGVTQTPKHLITATGQRVTLRCSPRSGDLSVYWYQQSLDQGLQFLIQYYNGEERAKGNILERFSAQQFPDLHSELNLSSLELGDSALYFCASSVLAGNTRETQYFGPGTRLLVL.

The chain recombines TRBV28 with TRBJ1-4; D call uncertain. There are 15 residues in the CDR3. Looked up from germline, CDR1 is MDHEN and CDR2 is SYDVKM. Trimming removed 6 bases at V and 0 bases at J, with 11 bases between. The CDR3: CASSPGGATNEKLFF. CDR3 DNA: TGTGCCAGCAGCCCTGGAGGCGCAACTAATGAAAAACTGTTTTTT.

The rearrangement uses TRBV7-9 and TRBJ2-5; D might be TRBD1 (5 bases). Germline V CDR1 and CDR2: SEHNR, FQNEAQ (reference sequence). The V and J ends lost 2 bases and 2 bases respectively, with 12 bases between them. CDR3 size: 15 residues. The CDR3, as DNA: TGTGCCAGCAGCTTACAGGGAACGAGTCAAGAGACCCAGTACTTC. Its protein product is CASSLQGTSQETQYF. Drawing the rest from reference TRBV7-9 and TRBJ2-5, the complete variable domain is DTGVSQNPRHKITKRGQNVTFRCDPISEHNRLYWYRQTLGQGPEFLTYFQNEAQLEKSRLLSDRFSAERPKGSFSTLEIQRTEQGDSAMYLCASSLQGTSQETQYFGPGTRLLVL.